The subject of this entry is one T cell receptor beta chain. The antigen is undetermined. As the CDR3 is not closed by the conserved phenylalanine or tryptophan, this likely results from a read error. The data are from a study of tumor-infiltrating lymphocytes in glioblastoma multiforme. The germline V gene encodes CDR1 LGHDT and CDR2 YNNKEL (reference sequence). CDR3 length equals 16 residues. TCR beta libraries were built from RNA through three nested multiplex PCR rounds using modified ARM-PCR. TCRdb re-called the multiplex PCR reads with MiXCR, one entry per CDR3 protein. The sample lists 12,000 or so distinct CDR3 sequences; roughly 70% were seen once. Findings and caveats of the study: Detected clone frequencies may not reflect cell counts, being RNA-based.

The V and J genes are TRBV3-1 and TRBJ2-6; weak D call: TRBD1 (5 bases). This receptor was taken from a male donor with glioblastoma. The sequencing sample was made of brain tumor tissue. The CDR3 loop reads CASNDQRPSGADVLTL. In DNA, the CDR3 is TGTGCCAGCAACGACCAAAGGCCCTCTGGGGCCGACGTCCTGACTTTA.